This T cell receptor beta chain originates from a study of T-cell memory formation after mild COVID-19 (dated by TCRdb to 2020 to 2022). Some background on the complete study: TCR sequence clusters from the two donors were largely donor specific. Longitudinal TCRalpha and TCRbeta repertoire sequencing tracked T-cell clones expanding and contracting after mild COVID-19 in a couple of donors. Two young, previously healthy adult volunteers made up the cohort, one male and one female.

Findings and caveats that apply to the study as a whole: Clones contracting from day 15 to 85 had balanced CD4/CD8 phenotypes, while a second wave expanding from day 15 to 37 was biased towards CD4+. Contracting CD4+ clones appeared mostly in the CM and EM memory subsets, whereas CD8+ clones were enriched in EMRA. Only a couple of mild cases were covered by the study, and larger cohorts that include severe cases with pre-infection samples were considered necessary. The detection of some responding clones in pre-infection memory suggests that pre-existing cross-reactive memory T cells joined the SARS-CoV-2 response. The second-wave clones that peaked on day 37 were not confirmed to be SARS-CoV-2 specific.

PBMCs were isolated by Ficoll-Paque density gradient centrifugation. TCRdb shows the sequencer as Illumina NovaSeq 6000. Using 5'RACE with constant-segment primers, TCRalpha and TCRbeta cDNA libraries were constructed, with sample barcodes and unique molecular identifiers added in the process. Trizol reagent was used to extract RNA from every sample. The libraries were amplified in two PCR steps, and the second step added a second sample barcode and Illumina TruSeq adapters. Sequencing of the libraries was done on an Illumina NovaSeq, producing 2 x 150 bp paired-end reads. From the authors' description of their analysis: Demultiplexing of reads and collapsing into UMI-guided consensus sequences were performed with migec v1.2.7. Using mixcr v2.1.11, UMI consensuses were aligned to TRA and TRB V and J templates and then assembled into clonotypes. A clonotype was counted as expanded or contracted only if both edgeR and NoisET called the change significant, with noise models trained on biological replicates. For edgeR calls, the cutoffs were a false discovery rate-adjusted p below 0.01 and a log2 fold-change threshold of 1. PCA with hierarchical clustering of max-normalized trajectories of the 1000 most abundant clonotypes was used as exploratory dynamics analysis. Separately sequenced CD4+ and CD8+ repertoires were used to assign a CD4 or CD8 phenotype to each responding clone. The raw public data were reprocessed by TCRdb itself: fastp quality trimming at Q25, MiXCR clonotype calling, in-frame beta chains only. Each entry merges the rows of one CDR3 protein and shows their most common DNA and genes. Clone size and V and J calls follow TCRdb, not the original study. The sample contains roughly 610,000 distinct CDR3 sequences, roughly 17% of them found a single time. The ten most abundant clones make up about 8.1% of the sample.

CDR1 MNHEY and CDR2 SVGEGT are derived from the germline V gene. The CDR3 holds 13 amino acids from the cysteine to the phenylalanine. The sequence is cut down to CDR3 DNA, 39 bases in frame from base 1. V and J lose 8 bases and 2 bases, and a span of 9 bases separates them. Comment on this clonotype: Its target antigen remains unknown. Base qualities are not at hand, and no much larger clone is one base apart.

Sequencing was carried out using PBMCs or a T cell subset sorted from them (not recorded which). This chain is built from TRBV6-2 or TRBV6-3 and TRBJ2-2; no D gene can be assigned with confidence. The TCR originated in an adult woman who had mild COVID-19 (a few samples of this study predate the infection). The sample titles of this study are shuffled in the database, so cell type and time point are left out; the donor was told from shared clones. The DNA is as follows: TGTGCCAGCTGTGGTGGTAACACCGGGGAGCTGTTTTTT. The resulting protein is CASCGGNTGELFF.